A single sample is the source of the 8 T cell receptor beta chains below, sequenced in a study of shared clonotypes between healthy human individuals. Measured with immunoSEQ multiplex PCR; TCRdb has only the in-frame clones, and not every one. The sample lists 950,000 to 1,200,000 clones, roughly 80% seen once, with approximately 0.95% in the top ten. Sequencing used memory CD4+ T cells from PBMCs. The subset is: CD45RA-negative fraction. These receptors originate from a man between 18 and 35 years old in good health. Some clones in this sample may be carry-over from other donors' samples.

This clone was counted between two and nine times. This chain uses TRBV29-1 with TRBJ2-5; TRBD2 might be the D (5 bases). Trimming removed 6 bases at V and 1 base at J, with 12 bases between. Germline CDR1 reads SQVTM; CDR2 reads ANQGSEA. There are 13 residues in the CDR3. The CDR3 DNA is TGCAGCGTCGACGCCGGGATCCAAGAGACCCAGTACTTC. As protein: CSVDAGIQETQYF.

This clone showed up just a few times. The genes are TRBV28 and TRBJ1-3, with D possibly matching TRBD1 (5 bases). Germline CDR1 is MDHEN and CDR2 is SYDVKM. Trimming left V 7 bases short and J 0 bases short, with 16 bases between. The CDR3 has 16 amino acids. In DNA, the CDR3 is TGTGCCAGCATGGGACGGGACCATTTCTCTGGAAACACCATATATTTT. This translates into CASMGRDHFSGNTIYF.

This clone was counted only a few times. The chain joins TRBV20-1 to TRBJ2-2; TRBD2 might be the D (6 bases). The V and J ends lost 5 bases and 14 bases respectively, with 15 bases between them. CDR1 and CDR2 (germline): DFQATT, SNEGSKA (reference sequence). This CDR3 has 11 amino acids. The CDR3 reads CSAPGGRDLFF. CDR3 bases: TGCAGTGCTCCCGGGGGACGAGATCTGTTTTTT.

This chain links TRBV30 with TRBJ2-1; a possible D gene is TRBD1 (5 bases). The germline CDR1 and CDR2 sequences are GTSNPN and SVGIG (reference sequence). The CDR3 length is 13 residues. The V gene lost 5 bases and the J gene lost 5 bases, with 13 bases spanning the gap. DNA of the CDR3: TGTGCCTGGGCACCTCAGGGAAACAATGAGCAGTTCTTC. Residues: CAWAPQGNNEQFF.

The V call is TRBV29-1, the J call TRBJ1-3; TRBD1 aligns across 7 bases. The CDR3 spans 13 residues. Germline V gene sequence: CDR1 SQVTM, CDR2 ANQGSEA. V was clipped by 7 bases and J by 2 bases; unmatched bases: 5. The CDR3 reads CSAAGTAGNTIYF. The CDR3 region has the DNA TGCAGCGCCGCCGGGACAGCTGGAAACACCATATATTTT.

This clone showed up just once. This chain links TRBV5-6 with TRBJ2-5; D may correspond to TRBD1 or TRBD2 (5 bases each). Germline V gives CDR1 SGHDT, CDR2 YYEEEE. Trimming cost V 3 bases and J 1 base, with 10 bases left between them. The CDR3 totals 14 residues. The CDR3 bases are TGTGCCAGCAGCTCGTGGGGGATCCAAGAGACCCAGTACTTC. Amino acid sequence: CASSSWGIQETQYF.

In this sample, this clone turned up once. The V gene is TRBV2, the J gene TRBJ1-2; TRBD1 matches 7 bases. Germline values: CDR1 SNHLY, CDR2 FYNNEI. CDR3 size: 15 residues. Trimming cost V 5 bases and J 8 bases; bases outside gene matches: 14. In nucleotides, the CDR3 is TGTGCCAGCAGTCAATCCACCAGACAGGGTACGGGCTACACCTTC. Protein: CASSQSTRQGTGYTF.

The rearrangement uses TRBV28 and TRBJ1-1, with 7 bases fitting TRBD1. J was trimmed by 7 bases and V by 3 bases; bases with no gene match: 32. The CDR3 is 22 amino acids. Germline V gives CDR1 MDHEN, CDR2 SYDVKM. CDR3 bases: TGTGCCAGCAGTTTGGGGATTTTGGGACTTAAGACAGGGAAGGACAGAAGATATGAAGCTTTCTTT. Residues: CASSLGILGLKTGKDRRYEAFF.